This is a list of T cell receptor beta chains from one sample in a study of immune cell composition in non-small cell lung cancer. Clones were read by immunoSEQ multiplex PCR, and TCRdb kept only the in-frame ones, dropping some. The sample lists nearly 10,000 clones, around 68% occurring once. The sequenced sample was lung tumor tissue. Receptors originate from a human donor with non-small cell lung cancer. The CDR3 runs from the conserved cysteine through the conserved F or W.

TRBJ1-1,TRBV6-6,CASSYSADTEAFF
TRBJ2-3,TRBV10-2,CASRDSGTDTQYF
TRBJ2-7,TRBV27,CASSFNTGGRNEQYF
TRBJ1-2,TRBV6-6,CASRGGSLNYGYTF
TRBJ1-4,TRBV18,CASNTHPVQGGEKLFF
TRBJ1-6,TRBV6-5,CASSYSNRFNSPLHF
TRBJ1-2,TRBV6-6,CASSYGGAMGDGYTF
TRBJ1-1,TRBV11-2,CASSPGQGPGTEAFF
TRBJ1-2,TRBV7-9,CASSHTGGGGYTF
TRBJ2-1,TRBV5-8,CASSPTGSSYNEQFF
TRBJ2-1,TRBV5-8,CASSGTGTRFFNEQFF
TRBJ2-4,TRBV4-3,CASSQDAGGNIQYF
TRBJ1-6,TRBV15,CATSRGGQGINSPLHF
TRBJ2-1,TRBV7-9,CASTLGDWTNEQFF
TRBJ1-4,TRBV15,CATSRGQGQVYEKLFF
TRBJ1-5,TRBV19,CASSIPGTINQPQHF
TRBJ1-1,TRBV11-2,CASRSGTGVLRVTEAFF
TRBJ2-7,TRBV5-4,CASSLADGTGSYEQYF
TRBJ1-5,TRBV9,CASSQTSYSNQPQHF
TRBJ1-5,TRBV7-9,CASSAVDRVRQPQHF
TRBJ1-2,TRBV7-3,CASSFYRGEGYGYTF
TRBJ1-6,TRBV10-1,CASSERDRVRSPLHF
TRBJ1-1,TRBV15,CATSIVATEAFF
TRBJ2-5,TRBV11-2,CASSLVTGGPETQYF
TRBJ2-5,TRBV11-3,CASSVRTARETQYF
TRBJ1-4,TRBV5-5,CASSLAGEKLFF
TRBJ1-2,TRBV29-1,CSVDSGGYTF
TRBJ2-7,TRBV7-8,CASSSDQIGQYF
TRBJ2-2,TRBV7-8,CASSLALPGELFF